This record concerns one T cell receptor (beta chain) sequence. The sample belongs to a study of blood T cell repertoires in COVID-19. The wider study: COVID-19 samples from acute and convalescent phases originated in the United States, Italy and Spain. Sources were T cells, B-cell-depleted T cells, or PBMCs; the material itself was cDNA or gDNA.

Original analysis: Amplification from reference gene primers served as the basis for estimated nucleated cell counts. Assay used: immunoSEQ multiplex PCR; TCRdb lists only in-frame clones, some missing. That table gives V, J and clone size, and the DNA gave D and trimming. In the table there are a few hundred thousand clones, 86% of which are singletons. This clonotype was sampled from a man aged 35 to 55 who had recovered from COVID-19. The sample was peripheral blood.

The CDR3 spells CASGSGDRGSTGELFF. In DNA form, the CDR3 reads TGTGCTAGTGGTTCCGGGGACAGGGGGAGCACCGGGGAGCTGTTTTTT. The rearrangement uses TRBV12-5 and TRBJ2-2; 11 bases align to TRBD1. The J segment lost 4 bases and the V segment lost 4 bases, leaving 5 bases of the junction unmatched. The CDR3 covers 16 residues. Germline CDR1 LGHNT, CDR2 FRNRAP.